The rows below give T cell receptor beta chains drawn from one sample of a study of neoadjuvant anti-PD-1 for oral cavity cancer. This table comes from immunoSEQ multiplex PCR, and its TCRdb copy is limited to in-frame clones, with some not included. Of some 31,000 clones in the sample, around four fifths were seen once. The sequenced sample was PBMCs, obtained after nivolumab (anti-PD-1) treatment. The receptors were sampled from a person aged 40 to 85 with oral cavity squamous cell carcinoma. CDR3s include the opening cysteine and the closing phenylalanine or tryptophan. Fields, in order: V gene, D gene, clone size, J gene, CDR3 DNA, CDR3 protein. A D gene is named only where the DNA matches it firmly. Rows give clone size only sometimes, using once, few, many, or a class for an expanded clone.

v_call: TRBV20-1; d_call: NA; clone_size: NA; j_call: TRBJ2-5; cdr3_nt: TGCAGTGCTAGAGATCCCGAGACCCAGTACTTC; cdr3_aa: CSARDPETQYF
v_call: TRBV2; d_call: NA; clone_size: NA; j_call: TRBJ2-7; cdr3_nt: TGTGCCAGCGAACAGGTACTCTCCTACGAGCAGTACTTC; cdr3_aa: CASEQVLSYEQYF
v_call: TRBV7-3; d_call: NA; clone_size: few; j_call: TRBJ2-2; cdr3_nt: TGTGCCAGCAGCCGTGATGTGGATAGAGAGCTGTTTTTT; cdr3_aa: CASSRDVDRELFF
v_call: TRBV5-5; d_call: NA; clone_size: NA; j_call: TRBJ2-7; cdr3_nt: TGTGCCAGCAACTTACAGGGGGGGCTCAACGAGCAGTACTTC; cdr3_aa: CASNLQGGLNEQYF
v_call: TRBV5-5; d_call: TRBD1; clone_size: NA; j_call: TRBJ2-1; cdr3_nt: TGTGCCAGCAGCTTCGGATTTCGACAGGGGGATGAGCAGTTCTTC; cdr3_aa: CASSFGFRQGDEQFF
v_call: TRBV27; d_call: TRBD1; clone_size: NA; j_call: TRBJ2-7; cdr3_nt: TGTGCCAGCAGCCCAGGGGGCCTATCCTACGAGCAGTACTTC; cdr3_aa: CASSPGGLSYEQYF
v_call: TRBV7-6; d_call: NA; clone_size: NA; j_call: TRBJ1-1; cdr3_nt: TGTGCCAGCAGCCCCCGGACTCCAGATAAATCGGCTTTCTTT; cdr3_aa: CASSPRTPDKSAFF
v_call: TRBV30; d_call: NA; clone_size: few; j_call: TRBJ1-2; cdr3_nt: TGTGCCTGGAGTGTATCGGCAGGGCTCGGCTACACCTTC; cdr3_aa: CAWSVSAGLGYTF
v_call: TRBV5-1; d_call: TRBD1; clone_size: NA; j_call: TRBJ1-2; cdr3_nt: TGCGCCAGCAGCTTGGGAGGACAGGGCGATGGCTACACCTTC; cdr3_aa: CASSLGGQGDGYTF
v_call: TRBV7-9; d_call: NA; clone_size: NA; j_call: TRBJ1-6; cdr3_nt: TGTGCCAGCAGCTTAGGGCGATTAAAGGCCGGCCCGAATTCACCCCTCCACTTT; cdr3_aa: CASSLGRLKAGPNSPLHF
v_call: TRBV2; d_call: TRBD1; clone_size: NA; j_call: TRBJ1-6; cdr3_nt: TGTGCCAGCAGTCGCGGACAGGGGGCCATCCGGGGTTCACCCCTCCACTTT; cdr3_aa: CASSRGQGAIRGSPLHF
v_call: TRBV7-9; d_call: NA; clone_size: NA; j_call: TRBJ1-2; cdr3_nt: TGTGCCAGCAGCTTAGCGTTTTCCAGCCCCTATGGCTACACCTTC; cdr3_aa: CASSLAFSSPYGYTF
v_call: TRBV19; d_call: NA; clone_size: NA; j_call: TRBJ2-3; cdr3_nt: TGTGCCAGCCGACTGGCAGATACGCAGTATTTT; cdr3_aa: CASRLADTQYF